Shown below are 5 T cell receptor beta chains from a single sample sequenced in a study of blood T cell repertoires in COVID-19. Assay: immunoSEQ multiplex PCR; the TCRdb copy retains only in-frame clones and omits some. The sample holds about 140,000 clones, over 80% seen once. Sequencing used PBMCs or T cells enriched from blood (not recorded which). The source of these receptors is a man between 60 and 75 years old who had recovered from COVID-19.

The CDR3 region has the DNA TGTGCCAGCAGTATCGGGGGCCAAGAGACCCAGTACTTC. Translated: CASSIGGQETQYF. The gene calls are TRBV12-3 or TRBV12-4 and TRBJ2-5; D is perhaps TRBD2 (6 bases). Trimming removed 5 bases at V and 1 base at J, with 8 bases between. The CDR3 has 13 residues.

CDR3: CASGYPGQEQPQHF. DNA of the CDR3: TGTGCCAGCGGATACCCGGGACAGGAGCAGCCCCAGCATTTT. V usage is TRBV27 and J usage is TRBJ1-5; 8 bases are shared with TRBD1. CDR1 is MNHEY and CDR2 is SMNVEV in the germline V gene (reference sequence). The CDR3 runs 14 residues. The J segment lost 7 bases and the V segment lost 8 bases, leaving 10 bases of the junction unmatched.

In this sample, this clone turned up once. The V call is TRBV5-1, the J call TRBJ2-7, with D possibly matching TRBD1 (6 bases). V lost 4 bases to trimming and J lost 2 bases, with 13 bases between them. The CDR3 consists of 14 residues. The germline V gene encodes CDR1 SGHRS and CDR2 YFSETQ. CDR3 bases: TGCGCCAGCAGCCCATGGACAGATCCCTACGAGCAGTACTTC. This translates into CASSPWTDPYEQYF.

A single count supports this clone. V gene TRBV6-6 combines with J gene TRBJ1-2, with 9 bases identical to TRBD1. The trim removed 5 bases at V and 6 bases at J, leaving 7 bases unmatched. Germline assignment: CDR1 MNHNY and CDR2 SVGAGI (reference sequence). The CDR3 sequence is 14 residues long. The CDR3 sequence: CASSQETGGDGYTF. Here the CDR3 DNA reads TGTGCCAGCAGTCAAGAGACAGGGGGAGATGGCTACACCTTC.

CDR3 DNA sequence: TGTGCCAGCAGCTTACGTGAGGGTCAGCCCCAGCATTTT. Amino acid sequence: CASSLREGQPQHF. J is TRBJ1-5 and V is TRBV7-2; no firm D call. The V gene's germline CDR1 is SGHTA and CDR2 FQGNSA. V lost 2 bases and J 6 bases, leaving 8 bases between the germline ends. The CDR3 has 13 residues.